The 8 T cell receptor beta chains below come from one sample, sequenced in a study of T cell repertoires in cytomegalovirus infection (dated by TCRdb to between 2017 and 2020). This specimen's treatment or condition label, per the study, means: in vitro stimulation with specific CMV peptide epitopes to enrich CMV-specific T cells. Their cognate antigens are unknown. Sequencing took place on an Illumina HiSeq 1500. TCRdb reprocessing: public reads trimmed at Q25 with fastp, clones called with MiXCR, in-frame beta chains kept. CDR3 protein sequences are deduplicated, and each keeps its most common genes and DNA. The sample table contains roughly 730,000 distinct CDR3 sequences; only one count was recorded for around 31% of them. The ten largest clones add up to 15% to 20% of the sample. The specimen comprised cultured PBMCs, sampled from culture after CMV antigen stimulation. The receptors stem from a human donor in good health (CMV status not recorded). Some clones in this sample may be carry-over from other donors' samples.

The chain is built from TRBV2 and TRBJ2-7; the D gene is possibly TRBD1 (5 bases). Trimming took off 8 bases at V and 2 bases at J, with 10 bases between the two ends. This CDR3 contains 12 residues. The germline V gene has CDR1 SNHLY and CDR2 FYNNEI. The CDR3 here is CASARTTYEQYF. As DNA, the CDR3 is TGTGCCAGCGCTCGGACAACCTACGAGCAGTACTTC. Variable domain in full (rest from reference TRBV2 and TRBJ2-7): EPEVTQTPSHQVTQMGQEVILRCVPISNHLYFYWYRQILGQKVEFLVSFYNNEISEKSEIFDDQFSVERPDGSNFTLKIRSTKLEDSAMYFCASARTTYEQYFGPGTRLTVT.

This clonotype was counted a few times. The chain couples TRBV11-2 to TRBJ2-1, with TRBD1 identical over 7 bases. J gave up 3 bases and V 3 bases, and 5 bases lay outside the gene matches. This CDR3 has 15 amino acids. Germline V gives CDR1 SGHAT, CDR2 FQNNGV. CDR3 nucleotide sequence: TGTGCCAGCAGCTTTACAGGGGCCTACTACAATGAGCAGTTCTTC. Amino acid sequence: CASSFTGAYYNEQFF.

This clonotype was counted only a few times. The V gene is TRBV7-9, the J gene TRBJ1-4; D not resolved. There are 14 residues in the CDR3. Trimming shortened V by 5 bases and J by 4 bases, and 11 bases separated the two germline ends. Germline V gives CDR1 SEHNR, CDR2 FQNEAQ (reference sequence). CDR3 DNA: TGTGCCAGCAGCCCCCCCGGGCATAATGAAAAACTGTTTTTT. Its translation is CASSPPGHNEKLFF. The full variable domain, rest sourced from reference TRBV7-9 and TRBJ1-4, is DTGVSQNPRHKITKRGQNVTFRCDPISEHNRLYWYRQTLGQGPEFLTYFQNEAQLEKSRLLSDRFSAERPKGSFSTLEIQRTEQGDSAMYLCASSPPGHNEKLFFGSGTQLSVL.

The chain uses TRBV7-2 and TRBJ1-1; D gene unclear. Trimming took 2 bases from V and 8 from J, leaving 12 bases between them. The CDR3 contains 13 residues. The germline CDR1 and CDR2 sequences are SGHTA and FQGNSA. CDR3 region: CASSLRRGSEAFF. CDR3 bases: TGTGCCAGCAGCTTAAGACGCGGGTCAGAAGCTTTCTTT.

This clonotype was observed once. This chain connects TRBV5-4 to TRBJ2-7; D could derive from TRBD1 or TRBD2 (6 bases each). Germline V lookup: CDR1 SGHNT, CDR2 YYREEE (reference sequence). Deletions cut 6 bases from V and 5 bases from J, with 18 bases between. CDR3 length: 14 amino acids. The CDR3 here is CASKGTTGANEQYF. CDR3 bases: TGTGCCAGCAAGGGGACAACGGGGGCCAACGAGCAGTACTTC.

The CDR3 coding sequence is TGTGCCAGTTCACCGGGACATCAATTTCAGCCCCAGCATTTT. Its protein product is CASSPGHQFQPQHF. V gene TRBV19 combines with J gene TRBJ1-5; tentatively, D is TRBD1 (6 bases). V lost 8 bases and J 6 bases, leaving 17 bases between the germline ends. CDR1 is LNHDA, CDR2 SQIVND, per germline (reference sequence). CDR3 length: 14 residues.

This clonotype was seen only once. The V call is TRBV12-3 or TRBV12-4, the J call TRBJ1-5, with 10 bases fitting TRBD1. The junction had 2 bases not matched to a gene; V was cut back by 6 bases and J by 0 bases. The CDR3 has 15 amino acids. CDR3 residues: CASRGQGPSNQPQHF. In DNA form, the CDR3 reads TGTGCCAGCAGGGGACAGGGGCCTAGCAATCAGCCCCAGCATTTT.

This clonotype was counted only a few times. The chain recombines TRBV6-1 with TRBJ1-2; 9 bases line up with TRBD1. The V gene end was trimmed by 4 bases and the J gene end by 7 bases; junction bases not matched to a gene: 10. This CDR3 region has 15 residues. Germline values: CDR1 MNHNS, CDR2 SASEGT. The CDR3 loop is CASSGTQDRGSGYTF. CDR3 bases: TGTGCCAGCAGTGGGACTCAGGACAGGGGAAGTGGCTACACCTTC.